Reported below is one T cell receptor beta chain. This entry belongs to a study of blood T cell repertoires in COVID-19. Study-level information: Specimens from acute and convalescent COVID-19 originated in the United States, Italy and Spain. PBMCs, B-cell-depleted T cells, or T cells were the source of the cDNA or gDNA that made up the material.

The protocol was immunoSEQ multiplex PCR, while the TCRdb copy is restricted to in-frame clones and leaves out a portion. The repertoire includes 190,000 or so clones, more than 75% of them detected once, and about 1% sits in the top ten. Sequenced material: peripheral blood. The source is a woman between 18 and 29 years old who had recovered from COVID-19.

The CDR3 nucleotides are TGTGCCAGCAGCGGGGGACTAGCGGTCGCCGGGGAGCTGTTTTTT. Its protein is CASSGGLAVAGELFF. This sequence joins TRBV5-8 and TRBJ2-2, with TRBD2 identical over 11 bases. V was pared by 4 bases and J by 6 bases, with 5 bases of the junction left unmatched. Per germline, CDR1 SGHTS and CDR2 YDEGEE. CDR3 length: 15 residues.